This TCR beta chain is drawn from a study of identifying expanded T cells in peripheral blood. Using immunoSEQ multiplex PCR, the repertoire was profiled, and TCRdb retains in-frame clones only, with some absent. Of about 85,000 clones listed, more than 70% were seen once; the top ten hold 15% to 20%. To note about this clone: The antigen is undetermined.

Regarding the study as a whole: Across healthy donors, higher total template counts meant significantly greater roughly two-week count variance. Technical replicates showed around 1.1 changed clones; two weeks roughly 16; four weeks 19.

V lost 3 bases and J lost 0, with 11 bases in between. Germline CDR1 LNHDA, CDR2 SQIVND (reference sequence). This CDR3 comprises 15 residues. Collection occurred without any documented infections or immune events in donors. The TCR originated in a person aged 18 to 75 in good health. The sample consisted of blood. V is TRBV19 and J is TRBJ1-2, with D perhaps TRBD1 (6 bases). The CDR3 region is CASSIFGGSNYGYTF. CDR3 DNA: TGTGCCAGTAGTATTTTCGGGGGCTCTAACTATGGCTACACCTTC.